The clone carrying this TCR beta chain was counted between two and nine times. The data were obtained in a study of cytotoxic CD8 clonotypes in ibrutinib-treated CLL. For the study at large: Across the patients, approximately ten were relapsed/refractory, more than 14 treatment-naive and around 18 IGHV unmutated.

Sequencing used immunoSEQ multiplex PCR; TCRdb keeps in-frame clones, though not all of them. Of about 140,000 clones listed, 80% are singletons. The CDR3 spans 12 residues. V shed 4 bases, J shed 12 bases, and the junction held 8 bases outside the gene matches. Germline V CDR1 and CDR2: KGHSH, LQKENI. The receptor was derived from a human donor with chronic lymphocytic leukemia. The sequences come from PBMCs, collected after 36 months of ibrutinib treatment. The chain carries TRBV18 and TRBJ1-1; 7 bases are a match to TRBD1. The CDR3 bases are TGTGCCAGCTCACAAAGGACAGGCCAAACTTTCTTT. This encodes CASSQRTGQTFF. Drawing the rest from reference TRBV18 and TRBJ1-1, the complete variable domain is NAGVMQNPRHLVRRRGQEARLRCSPMKGHSHVYWYRQLPEEGLKFMVYLQKENIIDESGMPKERFSAEFPKEGPSILRIQQVVRGDSAAYFCASSQRTGQTFFGQGTRLTVV.